A single sample is the source of the 23 T cell receptor beta chains below, sequenced in a study of Graves' ophthalmopathy and Graves' hyperthyroidism. RNA transcripts served as template for amplifying TCR beta CDR3 sequences. The workflow started with a first-round RT-PCR run with HTBI primers and then moved on to a second-round multiplex PCR. MiXCR, run by TCRdb on the multiplex PCR reads, gives a single entry per CDR3 protein. The repertoire includes approximately 1.2 million distinct CDR3 sequences, 35% to 40% of them detected once, and 11% sits in the top ten. The material sequenced was peripheral blood or thyroid tissue (not recorded which). The source of these receptors is an adult man with Graves' hyperthyroidism.

This clonotype has a count of ten or more. The V and J genes are TRBV12-3 or TRBV12-4 and TRBJ1-6, with a possible D match to TRBD1 (5 bases). Between the trimmed V and J ends, which lost 3 bases and 14 bases, there was a span of 11 bases. This CDR3 is built from 12 residues. CDR3 loop: CASSFGGRALHF. CDR3 DNA sequence: TGTGCCAGCAGTTTCGGGGGGAGGGCCCTCCACTTT.

This chain uses TRBV7-9 with TRBJ2-5; D unclear. The CDR3 consists of 12 residues. Between the trimmed V and J ends, which lost 4 bases and 9 bases, there was a span of 12 bases. CDR1 and CDR2 from the germline V gene are SEHNR and FQNEAQ (reference sequence). This chain's CDR3 is CASSSSGEAQYF. CDR3 bases: TGTGCCAGCAGCTCTTCCGGCGAGGCCCAGTACTTC. Variable domain in full (rest from reference TRBV7-9 and TRBJ2-5): DTGVSQNPRHKITKRGQNVTFRCDPISEHNRLYWYRQTLGQGPEFLTYFQNEAQLEKSRLLSDRFSAERPKGSFSTLEIQRTEQGDSAMYLCASSSSGEAQYFGPGTRLLVL.

This clonotype was seen many times. J is TRBJ1-6 and V is TRBV7-6; a weak D match, TRBD1 (6 bases). The germline V gene has CDR1 SGHVS and CDR2 FNYEAQ. The CDR3 runs to 14 residues. The V and J ends lost 3 bases and 7 bases respectively, with 10 bases between them. The CDR3 DNA reads as TGTGCCAGCAGCTTCAGCCAGGGGAATTCACCCCTCCACTTT. Its translation is CASSFSQGNSPLHF. Variable domain in full (rest from reference TRBV7-6 and TRBJ1-6): GAGVSQSPRYKVTKRGQDVALRCDPISGHVSLYWYRQALGQGPEFLTYFNYEAQQDKSGLPNDRFSAERPEGSISTLTIQRTEQRDSAMYRCASSFSQGNSPLHFGNGTRLTVT.

The V call is TRBV5-1, the J call TRBJ2-2; the match to TRBD1 covers 8 bases. V dropped 3 bases and J dropped 5; count of bases not matched to a gene: 9. In germline, CDR1 is SGHRS, CDR2 YFSETQ. The CDR3 extends over 16 amino acids. CDR3 protein: CASSSGSTGGTGELFF. The CDR3, as DNA: TGCGCCAGCAGCTCGGGGTCTACAGGGGGTACCGGGGAGCTGTTTTTT.

This clonotype showed up many times. The CDR3 sequence: CSVELNWGNTGELFF. CDR3 coding DNA: TGCAGCGTTGAATTAAACTGGGGAAACACCGGGGAGCTGTTTTTT. The J gene is TRBJ2-2, the V gene TRBV29-1, with D hard to call. The CDR3 is 15 amino acids. Germline loops: CDR1 SQVTM, CDR2 ANQGSEA. With 2 bases removed from V and 2 bases from J, the gap between germline ends came to 12 bases.

The chain carries TRBV29-1 and TRBJ1-1; 7 nucleotides agree with TRBD1. CDR3 length equals 12 residues. Germline V gene data show CDR1 as SQVTM and CDR2 as ANQGSEA. Losses at the gene ends were 6 bases for V and 7 bases for J; bases not matched to a gene: 8. This CDR3 is CSVRRQGLEAFF. CDR3 bases: TGCAGCGTCAGAAGACAGGGCCTTGAAGCTTTCTTT.

This sequence joins TRBV12-3 or TRBV12-4 and TRBJ1-6, with 8 bases identical to TRBD1. CDR3 length: 16 amino acids. The V gene end was trimmed by 2 bases and the J gene end by 10 bases; junction bases not matched to a gene: 10. The DNA of the CDR3 is TGTGCCAGCAGTTTAACTGAGGACAGGGAGGGCTCACCCCTCCACTTT. This translates into CASSLTEDREGSPLHF.

This clonotype showed up just a few times. The chain employs TRBV7-9 and TRBJ2-2; no firm D call. The V gene lost 5 bases and the J gene lost 6 bases, with 7 bases spanning the gap. The CDR3 sequence is 12 residues long. Germline CDR1 is SEHNR and CDR2 is FQNEAQ (reference sequence). CDR3 sequence: CASSLKSGELFF. As DNA, the CDR3 is TGTGCCAGCAGCCTAAAATCCGGGGAGCTGTTTTTT.

This clonotype came up many times. This chain links TRBV10-2 with TRBJ2-5, with TRBD2 matching over 10 bases. Germline values: CDR1 WSHSY, CDR2 SAAADI. The ends lost 6 bases at V and 2 bases at J; junction bases unmatched: 3. The CDR3 extends over 14 amino acids. The CDR3 region has the DNA TGCGCCAGCAGGGTACTAGCGGGACAAGAGACCCAGTACTTC. It specifies CASRVLAGQETQYF.

This chain links TRBV6-1 with TRBJ1-1, with D maybe TRBD1 (5 bases). CDR1 is MNHNS, CDR2 SASEGT, per germline. CDR3 length equals 15 residues. The CDR3 coding sequence is TGTGCTAGAGATCCGAGCGGGGGAATCAACACTGAAGCTTTCTTT. It encodes CARDPSGGINTEAFF.

The gene calls are TRBV11-2 and TRBJ1-5, with no clear D. Per the germline V gene, CDR1 is SGHAT and CDR2 is FQNNGV. V was trimmed by 5 bases and J by 11 bases, leaving 22 bases between them. The CDR3 runs 15 residues. CDR3 DNA sequence: TGTGCCAGCAGCACCCGCTTGGCGGGAGTTGAGACCCAGCATTTT. Protein sequence: CASSTRLAGVETQHF.

CDR3 amino acids: CSARARAGAAYEQYF. The CDR3 DNA sequence: TGCAGTGCTAGAGCAAGAGCGGGAGCTGCCTACGAGCAGTACTTC. The J gene is TRBJ2-7, the V gene TRBV20-1; 8 bases are a match to TRBD2. The V segment lost 1 base and the J segment 2 bases; nucleotides outside the gene matches: 7. In germline, CDR1 is DFQATT, CDR2 SNEGSKA (reference sequence). This CDR3 is 15 amino acids long.

The CDR3 nucleotides are TGCAGTGCTAGAGATCCGTCCAGGGAAGAGACCCAGTACTTC. Its translation is CSARDPSREETQYF. The chain has TRBV20-1 and TRBJ2-5, with D possibly being TRBD1 (5 bases). Trimming took 0 bases from V and 3 from J, leaving 11 bases between them. Germline V gene lookup returns CDR1 DFQATT and CDR2 SNEGSKA (reference sequence). The CDR3 has 14 residues.

V gene TRBV7-9 combines with J gene TRBJ1-1; D remains unclear. Germline CDR1 reads SEHNR; CDR2 reads FQNEAQ (reference sequence). V was cut by 4 bases and J by 9 bases, with 15 bases left in between. CDR3 length: 13 residues. This CDR3 reads CASSSPVLPQAFF. CDR3 nucleotide sequence: TGTGCCAGCAGCTCCCCGGTTTTGCCTCAAGCTTTCTTT.

The V gene is TRBV19, the J gene TRBJ1-5; possible D gene TRBD1, 5 bases. From germline, CDR1 is LNHDA and CDR2 SQIVND (reference sequence). The CDR3 is made up of 15 amino acids. The V gene lost 1 base and the J gene lost 8 bases, with 15 bases spanning the gap. In nucleotides, the CDR3 is TGTGCCAGTAGTATAGGCTCCCGGGGGTTGGAGCCCCAGCATTTT. This sequence encodes CASSIGSRGLEPQHF.

The CDR3 reads CSARDNTPGYTF. CDR3 coding DNA: TGCAGTGCTAGAGACAACACCCCTGGCTACACCTTC. V is TRBV20-1 and J is TRBJ1-2; no definite D call. Germline CDR1 reads DFQATT; CDR2 reads SNEGSKA (reference sequence). With 0 bases removed from V and 7 bases from J, the gap between germline ends came to 9 bases. The CDR3 covers 12 residues.

This clonotype was recorded at least ten times. The rearrangement joins TRBV2 to TRBJ1-5, with no clear D. This CDR3 is built from 10 residues. Germline V gives CDR1 SNHLY, CDR2 FYNNEI. V was cut by 4 bases and J by 11 bases, with 6 bases left in between. For the CDR3, the DNA is TGTGCCAGCAGTGGTTTGGCCCAGCATTTT. Protein sequence: CASSGLAQHF.

A remark on this clonotype: A much larger clonotype is one base distant, so this may be a read error. Since the CDR3 does not end with the conserved phenylalanine or tryptophan, this likely comes from a read error. The chain employs TRBV20-1 and TRBJ2-7, with 9 nucleotides matching TRBD2. CDR3 length equals 15 residues. With 5 bases clipped from V and 0 bases from J, the junction kept 8 bases outside the gene matches. Germline V CDR1 and CDR2: DFQATT, SNEGSKA (reference sequence). The CDR3 DNA reads TGCAGTGCTGCAGGGGCGGGAGGGAGCTCCTACGAGCAGTACCTC. It codes for CSAAGAGGSSYEQYL.

This chain uses TRBV5-5 with TRBJ1-5; D gene unclear. The germline V gene encodes CDR1 SGHKS and CDR2 YYEKEE (reference sequence). V was shortened by 4 bases and J by 6 bases, with 17 bases between the two germline ends. CDR3 length: 15 amino acids. CDR3 bases: TGTGCCAGCAGCATAGAGGGTAGGGTGGGTCAGCCCCAGCATTTT. Amino acids: CASSIEGRVGQPQHF.

This rearrangement joins TRBV20-1 to TRBJ2-5, with a tentative D call TRBD1 (6 bases). The ends were cut back, 0 bases at V and 9 bases at J, with 26 bases in the middle. The CDR3 runs 17 residues. The germline CDR1 and CDR2 sequences are DFQATT and SNEGSKA (reference sequence). CDR3 loop: CSARDQASTGSNQPQYF. CDR3 DNA: TGCAGTGCTAGAGATCAAGCTTCGACAGGAAGCAATCAGCCCCAGTACTTC.

The chain recombines TRBV7-9 with TRBJ1-5; 10 positions match TRBD1. V gave up 6 bases and J gave up 7 bases; unmatched junction bases: 6. Germline CDR1 is SEHNR and CDR2 is FQNEAQ (reference sequence). The CDR3 contains 14 residues. CDR3 residues: CASSRGQGFQPQHF. The CDR3, as DNA: TGTGCCAGCAGTAGGGGACAGGGGTTCCAGCCCCAGCATTTT. Full variable domain (missing parts from reference TRBV7-9 and TRBJ1-5): DTGVSQNPRHKITKRGQNVTFRCDPISEHNRLYWYRQTLGQGPEFLTYFQNEAQLEKSRLLSDRFSAERPKGSFSTLEIQRTEQGDSAMYLCASSRGQGFQPQHFGDGTRLSIL.

This clonotype was seen at least ten times. The V and J genes are TRBV6-6 and TRBJ1-2, with 7 bases fitting TRBD1. With V trimmed by 4 bases and J by 5 bases, 7 bases remained unmatched. Germline assignment: CDR1 MNHNY and CDR2 SVGAGI (reference sequence). The CDR3 spans 14 residues. The DNA for the CDR3 is TGTGCCAGCAGTTCAGGACAGGCCCCATATGGCTACACCTTC. This sequence encodes CASSSGQAPYGYTF.

The CDR3 here is CASKPGLSGANVLTF. CDR3 bases: TGTGCCAGCAAGCCGGGGCTCTCTGGGGCCAACGTCCTGACTTTC. This sequence joins TRBV28 and TRBJ2-6; D is perhaps TRBD1 or TRBD2 (5 bases each). V dropped 7 bases and J dropped 0 bases, with 10 bases sitting between them. Per germline, CDR1 MDHEN and CDR2 SYDVKM. The CDR3 length is 15 residues.